This TCR beta chain appears in the sequencing data of a study of blood T cell repertoires in COVID-19. Across the study: The study drew acute and convalescent COVID-19 samples from the United States, Italy and Spain. T cells, B-cell-depleted T cells, or PBMCs supplied cDNA or gDNA.

This clone was seen only a few times. In the original workflow: Nucleated cell counts were estimated from reference gene primer amplification. Data came from immunoSEQ multiplex PCR; TCRdb stores just in-frame clones and leaves some out. That table supplies the V and J calls and clone size; D and trimming were determined from the DNA. The sample records about 140,000 clones, 84% being singletons. CDR3 size: 15 residues. CDR1 and CDR2 from the germline V gene are MDHEN and SYDVKM. The V gene end was trimmed by 2 bases and the J gene end by 6 bases; junction bases not matched to a gene: 8. The sample was peripheral blood. The clonotype originates from an older woman with acute or convalescent COVID-19. The chain couples TRBV28 to TRBJ1-2, with 8 bases that match TRBD1. CDR3 loop: CASSLPRTGKNGYTF. The DNA of the CDR3 is TGTGCCAGCAGTTTACCCAGGACAGGGAAGAATGGCTACACCTTC.